This T cell receptor beta chain was sequenced in a study of breast tumors, draining lymph nodes, adjacent tissues. Points from the study as a whole: Compared with lymph nodes, tumors were less diverse; compared with nontumor tissue, more. Luminal-like breast cancer showed significantly greater tumor-nontumor repertoire similarity than basal-like breast cancer did. The lymph node origin of tumor T cells was framed as consistent with a hypothesis, not demonstrated.

Notes on this clonotype: Its antigen is undetermined.

CDR1 and CDR2 from the germline V gene are DFQATT and SNEGSKA (reference sequence). The CDR3 sequence is 15 residues long. V lost 1 base to trimming and J lost 6 bases; unmatched junction nucleotides: 8. TCRdb reprocessed the multiplex PCR reads with MiXCR, giving one entry per CDR3 protein. The repertoire holds 5,000 to 7,500 distinct CDR3 sequences, with roughly 43% as singletons. This receptor was identified in a female donor with breast cancer. Some clones in this sample may be carry-over from other donors' samples. The chain combines TRBV20-1 with TRBJ2-5; 10 positions agree with TRBD1. What was sequenced was tumor-adjacent breast tissue. CDR3 in amino acids: CSARVGTGDGKTQYF. The CDR3 DNA is TGCAGTGCTAGAGTAGGGACAGGGGATGGGAAGACCCAGTACTTC.